This T cell receptor (beta chain) was identified during a study of Ad26.COV2.S vaccination and SARS-CoV-2 variants (dated by TCRdb to about 2021). General notes on the study: Vaccine-arm donors came from COV1001, a multicentre, randomized, double-blind, placebo-controlled phase I-IIa trial of Ad26.COV2.S in healthy adults. Trial participants were randomized into five groups of five: low-dose or high-dose Ad26.COV2.S given once or twice, or placebo on both occasions. The TCR-sequenced set comprised approximately 32 samples: around 20 Ad26.COV2.S vaccine recipients, 5 placebo recipients and 8 SARS-CoV-2 convalescent individuals. TCRbeta repertoire sequencing served as the tool for gauging how specific and how broad the SARS-CoV-2-reactive T cell receptors were following Ad26.COV2.S vaccination. Dosing of Ad26.COV2.S was intramuscular, at either 5x10^10 or 1x10^11 viral particles, delivered as one shot or as two shots spaced 56 days apart. Blinding of investigators to trial group allocation was maintained during experiments and outcome assessment. Paper-wide results and their limitations: After vaccination, spike-specific CD8+ and CD4+ T cell responses were reported to show substantial breadth. Spike-specific TCR breadth was higher in Ad26.COV2.S recipients than in placebo recipients (P = 0.0014). The study lacked the statistical power to compare responses across vaccine doses or regimens. Vaccine and placebo recipients had similar non-spike TCR breadth, a finding consistent with the vaccine containing only spike. It was noted by the authors that total T cell responses may have been underestimated by the TCR breadth and depth analyses.

Turning to this clone: The antigen this receptor binds is unknown. The record has no base qualities; no much larger clone is one base away.

The immunoSEQ Assay was used to sequence TCRbeta CDR3 regions. After extraction, genomic DNA underwent amplification by bias-controlled multiplex PCR, followed by high-throughput sequencing. In the original analysis: To quantify the absolute abundance of each unique TCRbeta CDR3 region, sequences were collapsed and filtered. Usable DNA was measured by amplifying reference genes present in all nucleated cells, and TCRbeta template counts were normalized to that usable DNA to estimate T cell fraction. Repertoire TCRs were annotated as SARS-CoV-2-specific by exact matching of V gene, CDR3 amino acid sequence and J gene to a known reactive TCR set. MIRA supplied the reference SARS-CoV-2 TCR set, which was filtered for enrichment in COVID-19-positive ImmuneCODE repertoires so that public or cross-reactive TCRs were removed. Drawing on the MIRA antigens, annotated TCRs were analysed further at the level of specific ORF or position within ORF. Breadth was defined as annotated unique rearrangements over total unique productive rearrangements; depth was the summed frequency of those rearrangements. Two-sided Wilcoxon rank-sum tests were applied when comparing TCR breadth between groups. The clones in this table, taken by TCRdb from immuneACCESS, are in-frame only. Not every clone is retained; where verified, under half of the shortfall comes from an unresolved V gene, and the cause of the rest is unknown. The V and J calls and the clone size are those of that table, but D and trimming were determined from the DNA. For this sample there are 500,000 or so clones; about 88% appear just once. The ten largest clones add up to about 2.5% of the sample.

The treatment or condition label on this specimen signifies: over 15 received Ad26.COV2.S at low or high dose, single or two shots; several received placebo; per-sample allocation not given. Repertoires of vaccine and placebo recipients were sequenced from samples collected on day 63 after the first injection. In Cohort 1b, about 25 adults aged 18-55 years were enrolled at a single site in Boston, USA, between 29 July and 7 August 2020. Ad26.COV2.S was a replication-incompetent adenovirus type 26 vector expressing a prefusion-stabilized SARS-CoV-2 spike protein from the original Wuhan strain. The germline V end is reduced by 3 bases and the J end by 0 bases; junction bases left unmatched: 8. CDR1 is given as KGHSH and CDR2 as LQKENI, both from the germline V gene. The CDR3 sequence holds 17 residues, the cysteine and phenylalanine included. Here the CDR3 DNA is all that survives: 51 bases in frame from base 1.

The rearrangement combines TRBV18 with TRBJ2-3; 8 junctional bases match TRBD2. The TCR sequence derives from a person aged 18-60 years who received the Ad26.COV2.S COVID-19 vaccine or a placebo. The material sequenced was peripheral blood, taken in a trial of Ad26.COV2.S vaccine versus placebo. The DNA sequence is TGTGCCAGCTCACCTTCCAGACTAGCGTCAAGCACAGATACGCAGTATTTT. Its translation is CASSPSRLASSTDTQYF.